The T cell receptor (beta chain) under discussion was sequenced for a study of shared clonotypes between healthy human individuals. About the study: The cohort had a couple of women and a few men, ages 18 to 49.

Note on this clone: Antigen unknown.

Study-level findings and limits: Non-shared clonotypes had lower generation probabilities than clonotypes shared by all four sorted-subset donors. The donor pool, a small one, limited the genetic and exposure-history diversity represented.

An assay was performed, and its level was deep. TCRdb's table, derived via immunoSEQ multiplex PCR, lists solely in-frame clones and lacks some. The sample yields about 1,900,000 clones, about 95% seen once. The naive CD8 fraction comprised CD45RO-negative cells positively selected for CCR7 and excluded terminally differentiated effector memory CD45RA+ cells. This CDR3 has 15 amino acids. The V end lost 4 bases, the J end lost 4 bases, and 14 bases lay between the germline ends. CDR1 and CDR2 (germline): SGHDN, FVKESK. The receptor was derived from a man aged 18 to 30 in good health. V and J are TRBV14 and TRBJ2-1; unclear D gene. Sequencing was performed on naive CD8+ T cells sorted from blood. CDR3 bases: TGTGCCAGCAGCCCGTACGCGTCGAGTTACAATGAGCAGTTCTTC. Its protein is CASSPYASSYNEQFF.